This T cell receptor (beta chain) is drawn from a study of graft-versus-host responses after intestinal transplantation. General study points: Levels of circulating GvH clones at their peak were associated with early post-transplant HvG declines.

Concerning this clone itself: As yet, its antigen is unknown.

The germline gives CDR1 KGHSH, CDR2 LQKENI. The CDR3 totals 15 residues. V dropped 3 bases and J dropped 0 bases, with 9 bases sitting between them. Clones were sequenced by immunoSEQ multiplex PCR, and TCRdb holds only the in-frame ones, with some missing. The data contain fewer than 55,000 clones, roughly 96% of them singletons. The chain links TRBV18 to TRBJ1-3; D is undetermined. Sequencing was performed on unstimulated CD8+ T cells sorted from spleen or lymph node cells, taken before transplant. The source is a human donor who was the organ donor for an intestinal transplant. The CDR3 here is CASSPDGSSGNTIYF. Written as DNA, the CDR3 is TGTGCCAGCTCACCCGACGGTAGCTCTGGAAACACCATATATTTT.